These 16 T cell receptor beta chains were all obtained from the same sample, sequenced in a study of blood T cells in healthy people across ages. With a J-beta primer mix and a sample-barcoded 5' primer, a second PCR ran about 7 to 12 cycles. Each CDR3 protein is one row after TCRdb ran MiXCR on the 5' RACE reads. This sample carries about 1.8 million distinct CDR3 sequences, around 48% of them seen once, and the ten largest clones take less than 2.5%. Sequenced material: blood. The source is a woman aged 35 to 49 in good health.

The chain recombines TRBV28 with TRBJ2-1; unclear D gene. Germline CDR1 reads MDHEN; CDR2 reads SYDVKM. V lost 4 bases to trimming and J lost 3 bases, with 13 bases between them. CDR3 length: 15 amino acids. CDR3 protein: CASSSLPLYYNEQFF. The CDR3 DNA is TGTGCCAGCAGTTCCCTCCCCCTTTACTACAATGAGCAGTTCTTC.

The V call is TRBV7-3, the J call TRBJ2-3; TRBD2 agrees at 7 bases. Germline V gene sequence: CDR1 SGHTA, CDR2 FQGTGA. After removal of 6 bases from V and 3 bases from J, the junction contained 15 bases not matched to a gene. The CDR3 runs 17 residues. CDR3 region: CASSPFHVGGVTDTQYF. The DNA of the CDR3 is TGTGCCAGCAGTCCCTTCCATGTTGGGGGGGTTACAGATACGCAGTATTTT.

The rearrangement uses TRBV7-2 and TRBJ2-1; TRBD2 agrees at 11 bases. From germline, CDR1 is SGHTA and CDR2 FQGNSA. The trim removed 5 bases at V and 8 bases at J, leaving 11 bases unmatched. CDR3 length equals 16 residues. This CDR3 reads CASSPRSGGARHEQFF. Here the CDR3 DNA reads TGTGCCAGCAGCCCCCGTAGCGGGGGGGCCCGGCATGAGCAGTTCTTC.

The CDR3 is CASTKASGGAATDTQYF. The CDR3 DNA reads TGTGCCTCCACGAAGGCTAGCGGGGGGGCGGCTACAGATACGCAGTATTTT. The V gene is TRBV6-2 or TRBV6-3, the J gene TRBJ2-3, with TRBD2 matching over 12 bases. J gave up 3 bases and V 11 bases, and 15 bases lay outside the gene matches. CDR1 MNHEY and CDR2 SVGEGT come from the germline V gene. The CDR3 contains 17 residues.

The gene calls are TRBV6-6 and TRBJ1-4, with D possibly matching TRBD1 (5 bases). Germline CDR1 reads MNHNY; CDR2 reads SVGAGI (reference sequence). The CDR3 contains 14 residues. The V and J ends lost 6 bases and 8 bases respectively, with 16 bases between them. The CDR3 loop is CASRYPVGDEKLFF. The CDR3 DNA reads as TGTGCCAGCAGGTACCCGGTAGGGGACGAAAAACTGTTTTTT.

Comment on this clonotype: Given the absence of the conserved phenylalanine or tryptophan at the CDR3 end, a read error is likely. The genes are TRBV3-1 and TRBJ2-7; 7 bases align to TRBD1. The junction had 6 bases not matched to a gene; V was cut back by 4 bases and J by 3 bases. Germline V gene lookup returns CDR1 LGHDT and CDR2 YNNKEL (reference sequence). The CDR3 loop spans 14 amino acids. The CDR3 nucleotides read TGTGCCAGCAGCCCCGACAGGGTTCGCTACGAGCAGTACTGC. Its translation is CASSPDRVRYEQYC.

This chain joins TRBV6-1 and TRBJ1-3; no firm D call. The CDR3 loop spans 10 amino acids. V dropped 1 base and J dropped 10 bases, with 2 bases sitting between them. CDR1 and CDR2 (germline): MNHNS, SASEGT. This CDR3 is CASSEVTIYF. The DNA for the CDR3 is TGTGCCAGCAGTGAAGTGACCATATATTTT.

The chain uses TRBV20-1 and TRBJ2-5, with TRBD1 matching 9 bases. CDR1 and CDR2 (germline): DFQATT, SNEGSKA (reference sequence). V was pared by 4 bases and J by 5 bases, with 8 bases of the junction left unmatched. The CDR3 runs 14 residues. The DNA for the CDR3 is TGCAGTGCTATCACTACAGGGGGCGAGGAGACCCAGTACTTC. Its protein product is CSAITTGGEETQYF.

The genes are TRBV2 and TRBJ2-5; TRBD2 aligns across 12 bases. This CDR3 contains 14 residues. Germline CDR1 reads SNHLY; CDR2 reads FYNNEI. The junction had 9 bases not matched to a gene; V was cut back by 6 bases and J by 10 bases. CDR3 loop: CASRTSGGKVGQYF. CDR3 DNA: TGTGCCAGCAGGACTAGCGGGGGCAAGGTCGGCCAGTACTTC.

This chain connects TRBV6-5 to TRBJ2-5, with 10 positions matching TRBD1. J gave up 11 bases and V 7 bases, and 16 bases lay outside the gene matches. The CDR3 is 15 amino acids. Germline V gives CDR1 MNHEY, CDR2 SVGAGI. CDR3 DNA sequence: TGTGCCAGCACATATCGACAGGGGGCTAAGCATGAGCAGTACTTC. Translated, it gives CASTYRQGAKHEQYF.

The chain has TRBV7-8 and TRBJ2-4; D uncertain. Trimming removed 5 bases from V and 0 bases from J, with 11 bases in between. The V gene's germline CDR1 is SGHVS and CDR2 FQNEAQ. The CDR3 is made up of 15 amino acids. The CDR3 region has the DNA TGTGCCAGCAGCCCCAGACATATAGCCAAAAACATTCAGTACTTC. Translated, it gives CASSPRHIAKNIQYF.

The V and J genes are TRBV24-1 and TRBJ2-5; 8 nucleotides line up with TRBD2. Losses at the gene ends were 5 bases for V and 1 base for J; bases not matched to a gene: 8. Germline V gene data show CDR1 as KGHDR and CDR2 as SFDVKD. This CDR3 region has 16 residues. The CDR3 DNA reads TGTGCCACCAGTGGGAGGACTAGCCCGACCCAAGAGACCCAGTACTTC. This gives the protein CATSGRTSPTQETQYF.

The chain has TRBV2 and TRBJ2-3; 7 positions match TRBD1. Germline assignment: CDR1 SNHLY and CDR2 FYNNEI. V lost 6 bases and J lost 4; bases outside the gene matches: 16. There are 17 residues in the CDR3. CDR3 sequence: CASRGLGTVDPADTQYF. The CDR3 DNA follows: TGTGCCAGCAGGGGCCTCGGGACAGTTGACCCCGCAGATACGCAGTATTTT.

The genes are TRBV20-1 and TRBJ2-5; D is possibly TRBD2 (6 bases). Germline values: CDR1 DFQATT, CDR2 SNEGSKA (reference sequence). V was shortened by 5 bases and J by 2 bases, with 18 bases between the two germline ends. This CDR3 region has 15 residues. Written as DNA, the CDR3 is TGCAGTGCTCGCCGGATTCGGGAGTGGCAAGAGACCCAGTACTTC. It encodes CSARRIREWQETQYF.

This clonotype was seen just once. A junction boundary mismatches the germline segment, possibly from a read error. The rearrangement links TRBV7-2 to TRBJ1-2, with D perhaps TRBD1 (6 bases). Germline V lookup: CDR1 SGHTA, CDR2 FQGNSA. CDR3 length: 14 amino acids. The CDR3 reads CASSKQGLVYGHTF. CDR3 sequence (DNA): TGTGCCAGCAGTAAACAGGGCCTTGTCTATGGCCACACCTTC.

This clonotype was detected a few times. The rearrangement joins TRBV20-1 to TRBJ2-7, with D unresolved. The germline V and J ends were trimmed by 1 base and 3 bases, with 7 bases remaining between them. This CDR3 comprises 12 residues. CDR1 and CDR2 from the germline V gene are DFQATT and SNEGSKA (reference sequence). CDR3 loop: CSARGSGYEQYF. For the CDR3, the DNA is TGCAGTGCTAGAGGTTCAGGCTACGAGCAGTACTTC.